This T cell receptor (beta chain) was documented in a study of blood T cell repertoires in COVID-19. Study background: T cells, B-cell-depleted T cells, or PBMCs supplied cDNA or gDNA.

This CDR3 spans 16 amino acids. Trimming took 1 base from V and 2 from J; bases not matched to a gene: 6. Germline CDR1 SGHVS, CDR2 FQNEAQ. Two negative PCRs, clearance, or symptom resolution characterized the recovered Cohort 3 donors. Study processing details: Nucleated cell counts were estimated from reference gene primer amplification. Sequenced by immunoSEQ multiplex PCR; TCRdb stores in-frame clones only, minus some. That table supplies the V and J calls and clone size; D and trimming were determined from the DNA. The profile covers under 300,000 clones, with roughly 90% appearing a single time and approximately 9.5% taken by the ten largest.

The sequenced material came from PBMCs or T cells enriched from blood (not recorded which). The J gene is TRBJ2-7, the V gene TRBV7-8; TRBD1 matches at 9 bases. The sequence was obtained from a man aged 40-49 years who had recovered from COVID-19. Here the CDR3 reads CASSLEWTGATYEQYF. CDR3 nucleotides: TGTGCCAGCAGCTTAGAGTGGACAGGGGCGACCTACGAGCAGTACTTC.